The clone carrying this T cell receptor (beta chain) was detected once. This record comes from a study of blood T cell repertoires in COVID-19. Study details: Samples came from the United States, Italy and Spain, spanning acute and convalescent COVID-19. Sources were T cells, B-cell-depleted T cells, or PBMCs; the material itself was cDNA or gDNA.

Germline loops: CDR1 MNHEY, CDR2 SVGEGT. V lost 4 bases and J lost 0; bases outside the gene matches: 16. This CDR3 has 19 residues. Authors' analysis steps: By means of reference gene primer amplification, nucleated cell counts were estimated. Profiled with immunoSEQ multiplex PCR; TCRdb holds only in-frame clones, not every one. V, J and clone size were drawn from that table, and D and trimming were deduced from the DNA. Of under 25,000 clones listed, roughly 88% are singletons. The chain combines TRBV6-2 or TRBV6-3 with TRBJ1-2; 8 bases agree with TRBD1. Sample: peripheral blood. The receptor comes from a man older than 75 with active or convalescent COVID-19. The CDR3 DNA is TGTGCCAGCAGTTCCAACCGCCGGGACAGGAACCTAGCTAACTATGGCTACACCTTC. This gives the protein CASSSNRRDRNLANYGYTF.